This TCR beta chain originates from a study of blood T cells in healthy people across ages (dated by TCRdb to about 2015). In terms of the full investigation: In model experiments, template switching captured about one uniquely barcoded TCR beta cDNA molecule for every two T cells. The study measured age-related changes in TCR beta repertoire diversity using deep sequencing normalized with unique cDNA molecular identifiers. Donors were grouped into four age groups: young (average roughly 17 years), middle-aged (roughly 37), aged (about 60) and long-lived (around 80). To avoid experimental bias, donors of different ages were randomly spread across the sequencing lanes. Two additional independent replicas of 1 million unique cDNA reads from the same blood draw were analyzed for two donors (one aged 18 to 30 and one aged 80 or older).

Library construction relied on 5' RACE. These reads were obtained on an Illumina HiSeq 2500. The second PCR ran for roughly 7 to 11 cycles and used a J-beta primer mix along with a sample-barcoded 5' primer. Each TCR beta cDNA molecule received a unique molecular identifier from a template-switch 5' adaptor carrying 12 random nucleotides. Each sample yielded at least 3 million CDR3-containing paired-end reads. The Mint cDNA synthesis kit, primed by a TRBC-specific oligonucleotide, was used to synthesize first-strand cDNA from all RNA. After uracil-DNA glycosylase treatment, a first 18-cycle PCR used universal primers M1SS and BC2_uni_R on all cDNA. The authors processed their data as follows. For normalization, 1 million high-quality reads, each with a distinct molecular identifier, were randomly selected from each sample. Reads sharing molecular identifiers were discarded rather than binned into consensus sequences. MiTCR, run with a Q25 quality threshold and the strictest error-elimination algorithm, handled CDR3 identification, clonotype clustering and error correction. A nonparametric unseen species model with Euler transformation was used to estimate lower-bound total TCR beta diversity. TCRdb cleaned the public reads at Q25 with fastp, built clones with MiXCR and kept in-frame beta chains. For every CDR3 protein sequence, its rows merge into one entry that carries the most common genes and DNA. Here the V and J calls rest on TCRdb's processing, not on the authors' analysis. The sample has about 1.7 million distinct CDR3 sequences on record, 28% of them singletons. 7% to 9% of the sample is taken by the ten largest.

The CDR3 contains 13 residues, cysteine and phenylalanine counted. The kept DNA is CDR3 alone, 39 bases in frame from the first base. At the junction V is shortened by 5 bases and J by 6 bases, with 11 bases in between. The germline V gene (reference sequence) provides CDR1 SEHNR and CDR2 FQNEAQ. General study outcomes and caveats: The percentage of naive T cells measured by flow cytometry correlated strongly with observed TCR beta diversity. Observed TCR beta diversity per million T cells fell roughly linearly with age, and a significant reduction was already apparent by age approximately 40. Compared with the aged group, the long-lived group had more naive CD4+ T cells, fewer expanded clones and increased TCR diversity, suggesting age selection. Because the CMV infection status of the donors was unknown, age-related changes in expanded clonotypes may potentially have been confounded. Since profiling was done on bulk unsorted PBMCs, naive and antigen-experienced compartments could not be conclusively compared. Total diversity estimates from one million sequenced T cells were considered lower bounds and underestimates.

Donors were approximately 42 systemically healthy Caucasian individuals from Russia aged roughly 6 to 100 years. Each donor gave about 9.2 milliliters of peripheral blood, drawn into EDTA-treated Vacutainer tubes. Ficoll-Paque density-gradient centrifugation was used to isolate PBMCs, with at least 6.5 million per sample. Total RNA was extracted from PBMCs with Trizol reagent, with at least 6 micrograms obtained per sample. For every donor, flow cytometry on a PBMC aliquot measured the percentage of naive CD45RAhigh/CD27high T cells. As concerns this clonotype: This clone's antigen is unknown. A much larger clone is a single base away; this may be a read error.

The sample consisted of blood. The source of this sequence is a woman between 25 and 40 years old in good health. The sequence joins TRBV7-9 to TRBJ1-5, and the D gene may be TRBD1, 6 bases matching. The DNA sequence follows: TGTGCCAGCAGCCCGGACAGTGTTCAGCCCCAGCATTTT. It specifies CASSPDSVQPQHF.